These T cell receptor beta chains were read from a single sample in a study of tumor and adjacent non-tumor tissue in lung cancer. MiXCR, applied by TCRdb to the multiplex PCR reads, yields one record per CDR3 protein. The sample carries 90,000 to 110,000 distinct CDR3 sequences, roughly 74% recorded once. Sequenced input: lung tumor tissue. The origin of the receptors is a woman in her sixties with non-small cell lung cancer. CDR3s include the opening cysteine and the closing phenylalanine or tryptophan. A D gene is named only where the DNA matches it firmly. Clone size, where shown, is once, few, many, or a class for clones that have expanded.

J: TRBJ2-7
length: 14
D: .
V: TRBV6-5
size: .
DNA: TGTGCCAGCAGTCCCAGGCGGTGGACCTACGAGCAGTACTTC
CDR3: CASSPRRWTYEQYF

J: TRBJ2-6
length: 15
D: .
V: TRBV6-2/TRBV6-3
size: many
DNA: TGTGCCAGCACTCAGGGAATCTCTGGGGCCAACGTCCTGACTTTC
CDR3: CASTQGISGANVLTF

J: TRBJ2-4
length: 15
D: TRBD2
V: TRBV4-2
size: few
DNA: TGTGCCAGCAGCCAAGAGGTACTAGCGGGAAACATTCAGTACTTC
CDR3: CASSQEVLAGNIQYF

J: TRBJ2-1
length: 15
D: .
V: TRBV11-2
size: many
DNA: TGTGCCAGCAGCTTAGAACCCGGGCCAAACAATGAGCAGTTCTTC
CDR3: CASSLEPGPNNEQFF

J: TRBJ2-1
length: 15
D: .
V: TRBV7-3
size: .
DNA: TGTGCCAGCAGCTTAAGTAGCGCGGACTACAATGAGCAGTTCTTC
CDR3: CASSLSSADYNEQFF

J: TRBJ2-3
length: 16
D: .
V: TRBV4-1
size: .
DNA: TGCGCCAGCAGCTTAAAGCCGGGCGGGACCACAGTTACGCAGTATTTT
CDR3: CASSLKPGGTTVTQYF

J: TRBJ2-3
length: 15
D: .
V: TRBV5-4
size: once
DNA: TGTGCCAACAGCGTGACTTCCTCCCCCGCAGATACGCAGTATTTT
CDR3: CANSVTSSPADTQYF

J: TRBJ2-1
length: 15
D: .
V: TRBV5-1
size: .
DNA: TGCGCCAGCAGCTTGGCAGGCCCTAGCGTCAATGGGCAGTTCTTC
CDR3: CASSLAGPSVNGQFF

J: TRBJ2-3
length: 16
D: .
V: TRBV14
size: .
DNA: TGTGCCAGCAGCCAAGGGTCCAGCGCTAGCACAGATACGCAGTATTTT
CDR3: CASSQGSSASTDTQYF

J: TRBJ2-7
length: 11
D: .
V: TRBV6-2/TRBV6-3
size: .
DNA: TGTGTCAGTAGTGACAGGTACGAGCAGTACTTC
CDR3: CVSSDRYEQYF

J: TRBJ2-7
length: 15
D: TRBD2
V: TRBV20-1
size: many
DNA: TGCAGTGCTAGTTTTGGTAGCGGGGACTCCTTAGAGCAGTACTTC
CDR3: CSASFGSGDSLEQYF

J: TRBJ1-2
length: 12
D: TRBD1
V: TRBV29-1
size: .
DNA: TGCAGCGTAGGGGGCGCCGGTTATGGCTACACCTTC
CDR3: CSVGGAGYGYTF

J: TRBJ2-1
length: 12
D: .
V: TRBV12-3/TRBV12-4
size: many
DNA: TGTGCCAGCAGTTTAGGGGAGTTTGAGCAGTTCTTC
CDR3: CASSLGEFEQFF

J: TRBJ2-3
length: 14
D: .
V: TRBV20-1
size: .
DNA: TGCAGTGCTAGAGTGGGGGAGTCCACATATACGCAATATTTT
CDR3: CSARVGESTYTQYF

J: TRBJ2-3
length: 11
D: .
V: TRBV11-2
size: .
DNA: TGCCCCAGCAACTTAACAGATACGCAGTGTTTT
CDR3: CPSNLTDTQCF

J: TRBJ2-1
length: 12
D: .
V: TRBV6-5
size: many
DNA: TGTGCCAGCAGTTACTCGAACAGGGAGCAGTTCTTC
CDR3: CASSYSNREQFF

J: TRBJ2-7
length: 16
D: TRBD2
V: TRBV4-2
size: .
DNA: TGTGCCAGCAGCCAATATGGACTAGCGGGGGGTTTCGAGCAATACTTC
CDR3: CASSQYGLAGGFEQYF

J: TRBJ2-3
length: 15
D: TRBD1
V: TRBV11-2
size: .
DNA: TGTGCCAACAGCCTAGGGACAGGGGGAACGGATAAGCACTATTTT
CDR3: CANSLGTGGTDKHYF

J: TRBJ1-1
length: 15
D: TRBD1
V: TRBV4-3
size: once
DNA: TGCGCTAGCAGCGAAACAGGGGGGCGTGGGACTGTAACTTTCTTC
CDR3: CASSETGGRGTVTFF

J: TRBJ2-7
length: 14
D: .
V: TRBV30
size: many
DNA: TGTGCCTGGAGTATACAGGCCGGGACCTACGAGCAGTACTTC
CDR3: CAWSIQAGTYEQYF

J: TRBJ2-7
length: 15
D: .
V: TRBV4-3
size: .
DNA: TGCGCCAGGAGACAAGACCAGTCCAGGGGCTCCGAGCAGTACTTC
CDR3: CARRQDQSRGSEQYF

J: TRBJ1-2
length: 16
D: .
V: TRBV11-2
size: .
DNA: TGTGCCAGCAGCTTACTCCTCAGGACAGCCAACTATGGCTACATCTTC
CDR3: CASSLLLRTANYGYIF

J: TRBJ1-3
length: 14
D: .
V: TRBV6-2/TRBV6-3
size: .
DNA: TGTGCCAGCATTTACTCGGGCTCTGGACACACCATATATTTT
CDR3: CASIYSGSGHTIYF

J: TRBJ2-3
length: 13
D: .
V: TRBV20-1
size: .
DNA: TGCAGTGCTAGAGATCGGCCGGGGGCCTTTGCGTATTTT
CDR3: CSARDRPGAFAYF